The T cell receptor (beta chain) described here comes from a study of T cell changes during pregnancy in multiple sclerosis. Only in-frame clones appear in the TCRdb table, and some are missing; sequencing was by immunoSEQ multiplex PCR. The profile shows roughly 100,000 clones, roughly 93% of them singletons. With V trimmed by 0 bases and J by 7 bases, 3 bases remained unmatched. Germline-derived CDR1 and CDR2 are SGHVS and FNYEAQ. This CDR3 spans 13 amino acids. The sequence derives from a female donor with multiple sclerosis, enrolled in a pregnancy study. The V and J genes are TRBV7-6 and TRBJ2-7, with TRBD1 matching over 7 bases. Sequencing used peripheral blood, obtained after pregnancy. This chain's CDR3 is CASSLAGGWEQYF. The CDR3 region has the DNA TGTGCCAGCAGCTTAGCAGGGGGCTGGGAGCAGTACTTC.